These 5 T cell receptor beta chains were sequenced from one sample in a study of cytomegalovirus exposure and HLA in healthy donors. The PCR had 60 Vbeta and 13 Jbeta primers. Generated by immunoSEQ multiplex PCR, the TCRdb table keeps only in-frame clones and is missing some. The sample records under 50,000 clones, roughly nine tenths being singletons. Sequences were obtained from PBMCs. The source of these receptors is a woman between 40 and 50 years old in good health and CMV-seropositive.

This chain's CDR3 is CASSYPSGEQYF. As DNA, the CDR3 is TGTGCCAGCAGCTACCCTAGCGGCGAGCAGTACTTC. This chain uses TRBV7-3 with TRBJ2-7, with 7 bases lining up with TRBD2. The CDR3 sequence is 12 residues long. The germline V gene encodes CDR1 SGHTA and CDR2 FQGTGA. The trim removed 4 bases at V and 6 bases at J, leaving 3 bases unmatched.

The J gene is TRBJ2-4, the V gene TRBV10-3; TRBD2 aligns across 7 bases. Germline CDR1 reads ENHRY; CDR2 reads SYGVKD. The CDR3 covers 18 residues. Germline trimming cut 0 bases from V and 4 bases from J; bases unmatched to any gene: 12. CDR3 amino acids: CAISESGTGGSGKNIQYF. The DNA for the CDR3 is TGTGCCATCAGTGAGTCTGGGACTGGCGGGAGCGGGAAAAACATTCAGTACTTC.

This clone was recorded a few times. The chain carries TRBV5-4 and TRBJ2-1; D perhaps matches TRBD1 (6 bases). Germline CDR1 is SGHNT and CDR2 is YYREEE (reference sequence). This CDR3 spans 13 amino acids. Trimming took 0 bases from V and 15 from J, leaving 16 bases between them. This CDR3 reads CASSLGQVGFLFF. The CDR3 nucleotides are TGTGCCAGCAGCTTGGGACAGGTTGGTTTTCTGTTCTTC.

J is TRBJ1-5 and V is TRBV7-9, with D uncertain. V shed 5 bases and J shed 0 bases, with 5 bases lying between them. The CDR3 sequence is 13 residues long. The V gene's germline CDR1 is SEHNR and CDR2 FQNEAQ (reference sequence). The CDR3 DNA follows: TGTGCCAGCAGCCAAAATAGCAATCAGCCCCAGCATTTT. Its translation is CASSQNSNQPQHF.

The chain recombines TRBV5-4 with TRBJ2-5; TRBD2 matches at 8 bases. The V and J ends lost 4 bases and 5 bases, in that order; junction bases with no gene match: 7. The CDR3 is made up of 14 amino acids. Germline V gene lookup returns CDR1 SGHNT and CDR2 YYREEE (reference sequence). The CDR3 here is CASSPRVAGETQYF. The CDR3 bases are TGTGCCAGCAGCCCCCGGGTAGCGGGGGAGACCCAGTACTTC.